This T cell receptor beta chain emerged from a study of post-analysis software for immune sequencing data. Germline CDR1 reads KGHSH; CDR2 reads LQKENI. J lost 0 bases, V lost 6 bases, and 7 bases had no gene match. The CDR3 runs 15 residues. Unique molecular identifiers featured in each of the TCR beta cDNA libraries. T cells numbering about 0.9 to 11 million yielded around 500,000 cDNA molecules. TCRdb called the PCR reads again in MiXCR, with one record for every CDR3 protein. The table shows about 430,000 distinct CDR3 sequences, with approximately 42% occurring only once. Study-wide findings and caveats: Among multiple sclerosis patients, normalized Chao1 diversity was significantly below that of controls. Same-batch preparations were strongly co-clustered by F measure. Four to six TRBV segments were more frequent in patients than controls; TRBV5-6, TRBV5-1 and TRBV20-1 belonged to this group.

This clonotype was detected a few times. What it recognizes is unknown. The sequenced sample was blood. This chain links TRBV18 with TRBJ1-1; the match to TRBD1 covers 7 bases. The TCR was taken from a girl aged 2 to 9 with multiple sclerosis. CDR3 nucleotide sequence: TGTGCCAGCTCGCCTACGGGACAGCTGAACACTGAAGCTTTCTTT. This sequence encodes CASSPTGQLNTEAFF.